Here is one T cell receptor (beta chain) with its context. V dropped 0 bases and J dropped 0 bases, with 18 bases sitting between them. The CDR3 extends over 20 amino acids. Germline CDR1 and CDR2: MNHEY and SMNVEV (reference sequence). This entry comes from a study of cytomegalovirus exposure and HLA in healthy donors. The PCR ran on 60 Vbeta and 13 Jbeta primers. TCRdb keeps only in-frame clones here, not all; method: immunoSEQ multiplex PCR. The profile shows nearly 110,000 clones, 74% of them singletons. The material sequenced was PBMCs. The chain recombines TRBV27 with TRBJ1-6; D call uncertain. This TCR came from a middle-aged woman in good health and CMV-seropositive. CDR3 bases: TGTGCCAGCAGTTTATCGCCCTGGCGGCCCCTGAGCTCCTATAATTCACCCCTCCACTTT. Translated: CASSLSPWRPLSSYNSPLHF.